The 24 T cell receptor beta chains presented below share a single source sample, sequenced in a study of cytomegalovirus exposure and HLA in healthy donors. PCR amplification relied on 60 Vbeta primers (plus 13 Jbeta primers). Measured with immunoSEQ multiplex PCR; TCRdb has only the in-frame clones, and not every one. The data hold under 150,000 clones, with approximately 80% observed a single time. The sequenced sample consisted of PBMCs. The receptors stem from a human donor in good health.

The CDR3 region is CASSLGPTGGFTGGYTF. CDR3 in DNA: TGTGCCAGCAGCTTGGGCCCAACAGGGGGTTTCACCGGTGGCTACACCTTC. The genes are TRBV5-4 and TRBJ1-2; 8 nucleotides align to TRBD1. Losses at the gene ends were 0 bases for V and 7 bases for J; bases not matched to a gene: 14. The CDR3 has 17 amino acids. The germline V gene has CDR1 SGHNT and CDR2 YYREEE (reference sequence). Together with reference TRBV5-4 and TRBJ1-2, the CDR3 gives the full variable domain: ETGVTQSPTHLIKTRGQQVTLRCSSQSGHNTVSWYQQALGQGPQFIFQYYREEENGRGNFPPRFSGLQFPNYSSELNVNALELDDSALYLCASSLGPTGGFTGGYTFGSGTRLTVV.

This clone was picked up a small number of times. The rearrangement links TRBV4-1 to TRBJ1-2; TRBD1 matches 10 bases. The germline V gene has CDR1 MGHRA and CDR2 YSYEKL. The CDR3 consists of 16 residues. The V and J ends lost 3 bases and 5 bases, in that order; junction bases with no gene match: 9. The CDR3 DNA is TGCGCCAGCAGCCAGATGACAGGGGGCGTAGAATATGGCTACACCTTC. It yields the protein CASSQMTGGVEYGYTF.

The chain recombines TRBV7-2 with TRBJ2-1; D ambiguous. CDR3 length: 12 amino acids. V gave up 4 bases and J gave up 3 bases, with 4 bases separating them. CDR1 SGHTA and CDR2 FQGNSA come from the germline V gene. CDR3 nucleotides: TGTGCCAGCAGCTCCTACTACAATGAGCAGTTCTTC. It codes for CASSSYYNEQFF.

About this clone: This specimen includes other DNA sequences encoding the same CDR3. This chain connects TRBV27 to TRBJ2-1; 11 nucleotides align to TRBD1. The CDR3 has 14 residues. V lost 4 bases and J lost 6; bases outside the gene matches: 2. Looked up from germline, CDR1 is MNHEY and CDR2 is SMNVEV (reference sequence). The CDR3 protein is CASSSGTGGNEQFF. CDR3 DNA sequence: TGTGCCAGCAGTTCCGGGACAGGGGGCAATGAGCAGTTCTTC.

The CDR3 loop reads CASSLAGGPRTDTQYF. The DNA of the CDR3 is TGTGCCAGCAGCTTGGCGGGGGGGCCTCGCACAGATACGCAGTATTTT. V and J are TRBV7-8 and TRBJ2-3; 9 positions match TRBD2. The CDR3 covers 16 residues. After removal of 3 bases from V and 1 base from J, the junction contained 5 bases not matched to a gene. Germline V lookup: CDR1 SGHVS, CDR2 FQNEAQ.

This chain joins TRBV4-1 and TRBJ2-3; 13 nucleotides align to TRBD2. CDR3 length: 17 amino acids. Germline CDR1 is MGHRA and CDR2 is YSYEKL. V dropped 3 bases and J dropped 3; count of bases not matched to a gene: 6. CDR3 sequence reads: CASSQGLAGLLTDTQYF. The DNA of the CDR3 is TGCGCCAGCAGCCAGGGACTAGCGGGGTTGTTGACAGATACGCAGTATTTT.

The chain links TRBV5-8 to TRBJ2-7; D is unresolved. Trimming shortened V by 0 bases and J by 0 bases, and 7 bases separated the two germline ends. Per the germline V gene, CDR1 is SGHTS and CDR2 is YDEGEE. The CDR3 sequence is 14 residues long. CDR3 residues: CASSLEPSSYEQYF. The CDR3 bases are TGTGCCAGCAGCTTGGAACCGAGCTCCTACGAGCAGTACTTC.

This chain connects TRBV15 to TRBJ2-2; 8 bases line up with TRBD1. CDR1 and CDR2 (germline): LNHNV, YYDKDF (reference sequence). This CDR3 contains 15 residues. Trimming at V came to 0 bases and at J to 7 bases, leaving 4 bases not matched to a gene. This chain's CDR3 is CATSREQGASGELFF. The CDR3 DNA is TGTGCCACCAGCAGAGAGCAGGGGGCAAGCGGGGAGCTGTTTTTT.

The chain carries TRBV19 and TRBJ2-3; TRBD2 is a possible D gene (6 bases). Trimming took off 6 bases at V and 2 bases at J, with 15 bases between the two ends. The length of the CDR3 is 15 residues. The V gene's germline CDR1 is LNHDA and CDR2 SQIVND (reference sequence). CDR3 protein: CASRAGLEHTDTQYF. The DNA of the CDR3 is TGTGCCAGTAGGGCGGGGCTGGAACACACAGATACGCAGTATTTT.

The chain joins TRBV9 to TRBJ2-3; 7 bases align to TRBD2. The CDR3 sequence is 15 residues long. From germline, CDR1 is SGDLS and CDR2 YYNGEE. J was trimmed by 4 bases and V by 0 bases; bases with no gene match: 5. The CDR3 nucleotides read TGTGCCAGCAGCGTAGACGGGGGGAGTTCAGATACGCAGTATTTT. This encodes CASSVDGGSSDTQYF.

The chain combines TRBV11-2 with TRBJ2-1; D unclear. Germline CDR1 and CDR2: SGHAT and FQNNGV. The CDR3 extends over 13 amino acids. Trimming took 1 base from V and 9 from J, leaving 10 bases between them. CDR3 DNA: TGTGCCAGCAGCTTAGGGGCAACAGCTGAGCAGTTCTTC. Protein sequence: CASSLGATAEQFF. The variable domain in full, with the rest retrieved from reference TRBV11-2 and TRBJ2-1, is EAGVAQSPRYKIIEKRQSVAFWCNPISGHATLYWYQQILGQGPKLLIQFQNNGVVDDSQLPKDRFSAERLKGVDSTLKIQPAKLEDSAVYLCASSLGATAEQFFGPGTRLTVL.

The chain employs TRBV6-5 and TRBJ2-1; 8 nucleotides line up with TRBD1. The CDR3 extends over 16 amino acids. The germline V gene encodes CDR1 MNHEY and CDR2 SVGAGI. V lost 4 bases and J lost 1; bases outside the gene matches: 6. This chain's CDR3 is CASSSLDRGSYNEQFF. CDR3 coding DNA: TGTGCCAGCAGTTCCCTAGACAGGGGTTCCTACAATGAGCAGTTCTTC.

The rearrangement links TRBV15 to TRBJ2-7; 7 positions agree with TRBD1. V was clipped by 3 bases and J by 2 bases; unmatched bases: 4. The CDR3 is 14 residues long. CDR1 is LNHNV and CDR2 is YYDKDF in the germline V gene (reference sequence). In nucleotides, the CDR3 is TGTGCCACCAGCAGCCGACAGGGCACCTACGAGCAGTACTTC. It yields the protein CATSSRQGTYEQYF.

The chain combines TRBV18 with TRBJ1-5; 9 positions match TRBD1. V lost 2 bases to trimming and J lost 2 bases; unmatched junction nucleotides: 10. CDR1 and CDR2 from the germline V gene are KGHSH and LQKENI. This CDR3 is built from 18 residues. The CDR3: CASSPGTGLGVGNQPQHF. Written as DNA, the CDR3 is TGTGCCAGCTCACCAGGGACAGGGCTAGGGGTGGGCAATCAGCCCCAGCATTTT.

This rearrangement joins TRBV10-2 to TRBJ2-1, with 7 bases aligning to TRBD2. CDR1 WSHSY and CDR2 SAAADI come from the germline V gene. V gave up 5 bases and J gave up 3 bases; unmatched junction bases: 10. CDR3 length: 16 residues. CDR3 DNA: TGCGCCAGCAGTCCCTCCGGGGGGAGATTCTACAATGAGCAGTTCTTC. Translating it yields CASSPSGGRFYNEQFF.

Here the CDR3 reads CASSPFSEGAGNYEQYF. CDR3 DNA sequence: TGTGCCAGCAGCCCCTTTTCTGAGGGGGCTGGGAACTACGAGCAGTACTTC. This chain links TRBV5-8 with TRBJ2-7, with 7 bases lining up with TRBD1. The CDR3 totals 17 residues. The V segment lost 4 bases and the J segment 3 bases; nucleotides outside the gene matches: 16. Germline V gives CDR1 SGHTS, CDR2 YDEGEE.

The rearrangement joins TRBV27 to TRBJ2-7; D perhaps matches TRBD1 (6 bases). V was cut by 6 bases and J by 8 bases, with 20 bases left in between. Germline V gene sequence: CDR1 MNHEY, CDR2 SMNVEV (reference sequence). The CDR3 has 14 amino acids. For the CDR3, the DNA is TGTGCCAGCAGCCCGCAATACTCCGGGACAAAGCAGTACTTC. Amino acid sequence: CASSPQYSGTKQYF.

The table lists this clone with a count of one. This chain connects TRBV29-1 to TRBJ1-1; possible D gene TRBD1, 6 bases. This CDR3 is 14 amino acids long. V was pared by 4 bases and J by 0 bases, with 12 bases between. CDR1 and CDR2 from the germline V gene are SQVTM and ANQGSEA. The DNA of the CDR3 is TGCAGCGTTGGGGCAGGGACATTGAACACTGAAGCTTTCTTT. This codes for CSVGAGTLNTEAFF. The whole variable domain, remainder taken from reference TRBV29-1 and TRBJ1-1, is SAVISQKPSRDICQRGTSLTIQCQVDSQVTMMFWYRQQPGQSLTLIATANQGSEATYESGFVIDKFPISRPNLTFSTLTVSNMSPEDSSIYLCSVGAGTLNTEAFFGQGTRLTVV.

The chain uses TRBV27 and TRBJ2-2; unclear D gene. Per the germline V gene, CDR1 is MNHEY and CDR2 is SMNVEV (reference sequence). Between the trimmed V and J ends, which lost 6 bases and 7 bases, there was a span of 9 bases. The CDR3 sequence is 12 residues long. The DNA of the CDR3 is TGTGCCAGCAGCCTCCTTTTCGGGGAGCTGTTTTTT. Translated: CASSLLFGELFF.

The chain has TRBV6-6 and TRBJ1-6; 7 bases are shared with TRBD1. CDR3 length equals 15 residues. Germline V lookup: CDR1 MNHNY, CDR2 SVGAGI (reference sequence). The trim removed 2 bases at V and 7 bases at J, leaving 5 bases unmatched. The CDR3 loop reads CASSYRGQQNSPLHF. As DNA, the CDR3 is TGTGCCAGCAGTTACCGGGGACAGCAGAATTCACCCCTCCACTTT.

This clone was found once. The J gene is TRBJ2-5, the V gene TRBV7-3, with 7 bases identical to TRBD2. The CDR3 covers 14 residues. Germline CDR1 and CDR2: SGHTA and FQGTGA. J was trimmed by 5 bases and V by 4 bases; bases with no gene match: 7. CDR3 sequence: CASSSVGGKETQYF. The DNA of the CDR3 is TGTGCCAGCAGCTCTGTGGGGGGGAAGGAGACCCAGTACTTC.

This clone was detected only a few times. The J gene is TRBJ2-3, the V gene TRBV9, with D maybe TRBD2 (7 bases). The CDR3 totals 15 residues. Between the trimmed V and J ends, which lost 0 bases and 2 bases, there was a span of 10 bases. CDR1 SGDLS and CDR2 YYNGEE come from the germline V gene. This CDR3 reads CASSVVGGPTDTQYF. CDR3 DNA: TGTGCCAGCAGCGTAGTCGGGGGGCCCACAGATACGCAGTATTTT.

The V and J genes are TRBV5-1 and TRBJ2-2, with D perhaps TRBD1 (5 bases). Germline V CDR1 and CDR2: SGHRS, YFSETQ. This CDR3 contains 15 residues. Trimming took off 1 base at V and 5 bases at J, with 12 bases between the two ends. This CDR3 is CASSLTTGETGELFF. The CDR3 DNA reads TGCGCCAGCAGCTTGACAACAGGAGAAACCGGGGAGCTGTTTTTT.

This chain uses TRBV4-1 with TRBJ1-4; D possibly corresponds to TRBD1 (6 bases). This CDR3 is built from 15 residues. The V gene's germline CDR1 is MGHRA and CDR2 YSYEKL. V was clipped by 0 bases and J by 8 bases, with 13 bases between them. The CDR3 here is CASSQDDFTGEKLFF. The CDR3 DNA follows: TGCGCCAGCAGCCAAGACGATTTTACAGGGGAAAAACTGTTTTTT.